Below, 7 T cell receptor beta chains from the same sample are listed, as sequenced in a study of tumor and adjacent non-tumor tissue in lung cancer (dated by TCRdb to the late 2010s). Library prep was done by multiplex PCR. The sample was run on an Illumina HiSeq 2500. TCRbeta libraries were constructed through three rounds of nested PCR with primers (Table S4) according to protocols modified from ARM-PCR. TCRdb reanalyzed the raw reads on its own, using fastp at Q25 for trimming and MiXCR for clone calling, and kept in-frame beta chains. Every CDR3 protein is listed once, alongside the most common genes and DNA of its rows. Present in this sample are 52,000 or so distinct CDR3 sequences, 70% to 80% of which were seen just once. Over 20% of the sample comes from the top ten. RNA was isolated from bulk unsorted tissue, and RNA quality was assessed with a NanoDrop ND-1000 and an Agilent 2100. The normal lung samples consisted of distant non-tumor tissue collected more than 3 cm from the tumor edge.

Specimen: distant non-tumor lung tissue. These receptors all stem from a woman aged 55-69 years with non-small cell lung cancer.

Details on this clonotype: The junction shows a germline mismatch at one end, possibly a read error. The rearrangement links TRBV11-3 to TRBJ2-1, with D tentatively TRBD1 (6 bases). Germline loops: CDR1 SGHNT, CDR2 YENEEA. CDR3 size: 13 residues. Here the CDR3 reads CASRSGQCNEQFF. The DNA of the CDR3 is TGTGCTAGCAGATCCGGACAGTGCAATGAGCAGTTCTTC. Based on the CDR3 plus reference TRBV11-3 and TRBJ2-1, the full variable domain is EAGVVQSPRYKIIEKKQPVAFWCNPISGHNTLYWYLQNLGQGPELLIRYENEEAVDDSQLPKDRFSAERLKGVDSTLKIQPAELGDSAVYLCASRSGQCNEQFFGPGTRLTVL.

In nucleotides, the CDR3 is TGTGCCACCAGTGACCCCGGGTCAGGGGCAGATACGCAGTATTTT. This translates into CATSDPGSGADTQYF. The chain joins TRBV24-1 to TRBJ2-3, with D possibly TRBD1 on 6 matching bases. The germline gives CDR1 KGHDR, CDR2 SFDVKD. The CDR3 is 15 amino acids. Trimming removed 4 bases at V and 4 bases at J, with 14 bases between.

Notes on this clonotype: The junction departs from the called germline gene at one end, perhaps through a read error. The V gene is TRBV6-5, the J gene TRBJ1-6, with D maybe TRBD1 (5 bases). Germline CDR1 is MNHEY and CDR2 is SVGAGI. This CDR3 comprises 16 residues. This CDR3 reads CASVQTEGSCNSPLHF. The CDR3 bases are TGTGCCAGCGTCCAGACAGAAGGCTCCTGTAATTCACCCCTCCACTTT.

A remark on this clonotype: One end of the junction fails to match germline, which may point to a read error. The V and J genes are TRBV12-3 or TRBV12-4 and TRBJ2-1; D not resolved. The CDR3 extends over 14 amino acids. This CDR3 is CASSRRGAHNEQLF. The CDR3 nucleotides read TGTGCCAGCAGCCGTAGAGGCGCTCATAATGAGCAGTTATTC.

This clonotype was found once. This clone may be a read error of a much larger clone one base away. J is TRBJ2-1 and V is TRBV5-1; 16 bases are shared with TRBD2. The CDR3 contains 16 residues. Per germline, CDR1 SGHRS and CDR2 YFSETQ. The CDR3 loop is CVSKGTSGGALDEQFF. In nucleotides, the CDR3 is TGCGTCAGTAAGGGGACTAGCGGGGGGGCCCTGGATGAGCAGTTCTTC.

The V call is TRBV11-1, the J call TRBJ1-2; D gene uncertain. Germline CDR1 SGHAT, CDR2 FQDESV (reference sequence). V shed 9 bases and J shed 10 bases, with 24 bases lying between them. The CDR3 has 14 residues. In nucleotides, the CDR3 is TGTGCCAGTAGCCCACTAGAAGGATACTATATCTACACCTTC. Amino acids: CASSPLEGYYIYTF.

Ten or more counts support this clonotype. The chain recombines TRBV28 with TRBJ2-5; no clear D. The germline gives CDR1 MDHEN, CDR2 SYDVKM. Trimming removed 6 bases at V and 3 bases at J, with 11 bases between. This CDR3 contains 13 residues. The CDR3 DNA sequence: TGTGCCAGCAGAAGTAGTGGGGAAGAGACCCAGTACTTC. Amino acid sequence: CASRSSGEETQYF.